These T cell receptor beta chains were read from a single sample in a study of immune evolution from preneoplasia to lung adenocarcinoma. This table comes from immunoSEQ multiplex PCR, and its TCRdb copy is limited to in-frame clones, with some not included. The table has around 40,000 clones, roughly 80% seen once; the top ten hold about 4.7%. The source material was FFPE invasive lung adenocarcinoma tissue. Every receptor here comes from a person aged 55 to 75 with lung adenocarcinoma. The CDR3 runs from the conserved cysteine through the conserved F or W. The D gene is left open where the match is weak. Size is omitted from some rows. Given values are once, few, many or a class for expanded clones.

TRBV12-5	NA	TRBD1	15	TRBJ2-1	CASGQGQSSYNEQFF	TGTGCTAGTGGCCAGGGACAGAGTTCCTACAATGAGCAGTTCTTC
TRBV28	NA	TRBD2	15	TRBJ2-7	CASSNAGDRSYEQYF	TGTGCCAGCAGTAATGCGGGAGATCGATCCTACGAGCAGTACTTC
TRBV25-1	NA	TRBD1	13	TRBJ1-1	CASSVQGTTEAFF	TGTGCCAGCAGCGTACAGGGGACCACTGAAGCTTTCTTT
TRBV2	NA	TRBD2	15	TRBJ2-7	CASRGALAARGEQYF	TGTGCCAGCAGGGGGGCACTAGCGGCACGGGGGGAGCAGTACTTC
TRBV5-6	NA	TRBD2	15	TRBJ2-1	CASRLTSGPPNEQFF	TGTGCCAGCAGACTGACTAGCGGACCACCCAATGAGCAGTTCTTC
TRBV30	NA	NA	14	TRBJ1-5	CAWRQRGADQPQHF	TGTGCCTGGCGCCAGAGGGGCGCCGATCAGCCCCAGCATTTT
TRBV15	NA	TRBD2	16	TRBJ2-1	CATSRGGGTTYNEQFF	TGTGCCACCAGCAGAGGGGGGGGAACAACCTACAATGAGCAGTTCTTC
TRBV27	NA	TRBD1	13	TRBJ2-1	CATRDRGWNEQFF	TGTGCCACCCGGGACAGGGGGTGGAATGAGCAGTTCTTC
TRBV5-1	once	NA	18	TRBJ2-1	CASSLVPGHLGSYNEQFF	TGCGCCAGCAGCTTGGTACCGGGACACCTTGGCTCCTACAATGAGCAGTTCTTC
TRBV12-5	few	NA	13	TRBJ1-2	CASGHQTSYGYTF	TGTGCTAGTGGCCATCAGACCTCCTATGGCTACACCTTC
TRBV20-1	NA	NA	11	TRBJ1-1	CSARDNTEAFF	TGCAGTGCTAGAGATAACACTGAAGCTTTCTTT
TRBV7-2	NA	NA	14	TRBJ2-1	CASSPTAPRGEQFF	TGTGCCAGCAGCCCCACAGCCCCCAGGGGAGAGCAGTTCTTC
TRBV13	few	NA	13	TRBJ1-2	CASSAQDSYGYTF	TGTGCCAGCAGCGCACAAGATTCCTATGGCTACACCTTC
TRBV28	NA	NA	12	TRBJ2-7	CASTKRPYEQYF	TGTGCCAGCACCAAAAGACCCTACGAGCAGTACTTC
TRBV7-6	NA	NA	17	TRBJ2-6	CASSLSGSLSGANVLTF	TGTGCCAGCAGCCTCTCTGGCTCGCTCTCTGGGGCCAACGTCCTGACTTTC
TRBV30	NA	NA	13	TRBJ1-5	CAWSVARERPQHF	TGTGCCTGGAGTGTAGCCCGGGAGCGGCCCCAGCATTTT
TRBV5-1	NA	TRBD2	14	TRBJ2-2	CASGLAGFTGELFF	TGCGCCAGCGGACTAGCGGGGTTTACCGGGGAGCTGTTTTTT
TRBV7-9	few	TRBD2	15	TRBJ2-1	CASSLWTSGNNEQFF	TGTGCCAGCAGCTTGTGGACTAGCGGAAACAATGAGCAGTTCTTC
TRBV19	NA	NA	14	TRBJ2-1	CASSLWTRYNEQFF	TGTGCCAGTAGTCTGTGGACGCGGTACAATGAGCAGTTCTTC
TRBV19	once	NA	15	TRBJ2-2	CASQKSAGNTGELFF	TGTGCCAGTCAAAAGTCGGCAGGGAACACCGGGGAGCTGTTTTTT
TRBV2	once	NA	14	TRBJ2-1	CASRGESSYNEQFF	TGTGCCAGCAGAGGGGAGAGCTCCTACAATGAGCAGTTCTTC
TRBV18	NA	NA	17	TRBJ2-2	CASSPPESRAGTGELFF	TGTGCCAGCTCACCTCCAGAGTCCAGGGCAGGCACCGGGGAGCTGTTTTTT
TRBV5-1	few	NA	15	TRBJ2-7	CASSFGLGSPYEQYF	TGCGCCAGCAGCTTCGGGCTGGGTTCGCCCTACGAGCAGTACTTC
TRBV5-1	NA	NA	13	TRBJ2-3	CASSSSGTDTQYF	TGCGCCAGCAGCTCCTCGGGCACAGATACGCAGTATTTT
TRBV7-2	few	NA	14	TRBJ2-5	CASSLAGYQETQYF	TGTGCCAGCAGCTTAGCAGGGTACCAAGAGACCCAGTACTTC
TRBV7-2	few	TRBD2	17	TRBJ2-3	CASSSWAGGPGTDTQYF	TGTGCCAGCAGCTCTTGGGCGGGAGGGCCTGGTACAGATACGCAGTATTTT
TRBV7-2	NA	NA	12	TRBJ2-2	CASSLRIGELFF	TGTGCCAGCAGCTTAAGGATCGGGGAGCTGTTTTTT
TRBV9	NA	NA	17	TRBJ1-1	CASSVVRAGVGGTEAFF	TGTGCCAGCAGCGTAGTTAGGGCAGGCGTGGGGGGCACTGAAGCTTTCTTT
TRBV19	NA	NA	16	TRBJ1-6	CASRLGAAVYNSPLHF	TGTGCCAGTAGACTTGGGGCCGCGGTGTATAATTCACCCCTCCACTTT